The entry that follows covers one T cell receptor (beta chain) sequence. There is no known antigen for this receptor. Base qualities are not recorded, but no much larger clone differs from it by a single base. Its CDR3 holds 16 amino acids, cysteine through phenylalanine. Left in the record is the CDR3 DNA by itself, 48 bases read in frame from the first base. Trimming accounts for 5 bases at V and 2 bases at J, while the number of junction bases matched to no gene is 5. CDR1 is given as SGHTA and CDR2 as FQGTGA, both from the germline V gene. This entry comes from a study of vaccination effects on CD4 cells after COVID-19 (dated by TCRdb to between 2022 and 2023). About the investigation overall: Two doses of either the BNT162b2 or the mRNA-1273 mRNA SARS-CoV-2 vaccine were administered to participants. In both COVID-19 convalescent patients and infection-naive vaccine recipients, the study compared SARS-CoV-2 spike-specific CD4+ TCR repertoires from before mRNA vaccination with those from after it. Altogether, roughly 10 COVID-19 convalescent patients and a few SARS-CoV-2-naive healthy vaccine recipients made up the full study. Cultures from other donors in the study were sequenced with the Oncomine TCR Beta short-read assay on an Illumina iSeq 100. Overall results and qualifications from the work: The study was limited by a small number of convalescent patients, and early post-infection timepoints were lacking. Among healthy vaccine recipients, nearly all vaccine-induced clones were SARS-CoV-2 mono-reactive, and only 1 of 255 was cross-reactive with common cold coronaviruses. At late post-vaccination timepoints, both infection-induced and vaccine-induced clones showed marked clonal contraction, consistent with waning T cell responses.

The library was obtained by the immunoSEQ multiplex PCR assay. DNA from the CD4+ T cells that had been cultured and isolated underwent TCR beta CDR3 sequencing. The study's processing was this. Non-productive TCR sequences were discarded, and reads were trimmed to the CDR3 region, with only CDR3s of 7 or more amino acids retained. The MANAFEST web app was used to identify antigen-specific clonotypes by comparing expansion in peptide wells with expansion in reference cultures. To count as positive, a clone had to show expansion at FDR<0.05 compared with the reference and with all other wells, an odds ratio above 5, and a frequency above 0.1% in two replicate wells. Cross-reactive clonotypes were defined as significantly expanded in SARS-CoV-2 spike wells and in at least one common cold coronavirus spike condition. Using the stringdist R package, CDR3 similarity was measured by Levenshtein distance, and unrooted trees were constructed with ape in R 3.6.1. Drawn from immuneACCESS, this table holds only the in-frame rearrangements with V and J called that TCRdb kept. Clones are partly lost; checked studies trace under half to an unresolved V gene and leave the rest unexplained. D and trimming were read from the DNA, whereas the V and J calls and clone size are those reported in that table. This sample gives tens of thousands of clones in total; 60% to 80% of them show up just once. Clones ranked in the top ten supply 2.8% of the sample.

In the ViraFEST assay, PBMC were stimulated with viral peptide pools, and TCR sequencing was then used to find antigen-specific CD4+ T cell clonotypes based on their expansion. After 10 days of culture, CD4+ T cells were isolated with the EasySep CD4+ T cell isolation kit. The absence of prior SARS-CoV-2 infection in healthy vaccine recipients was confirmed by negative nucleocapsid antibodies before and after vaccination. Each well held two million PBMC cultured in IMDM containing roughly 5% human AB serum, around 9.3 IU/ml IL-2 and gentamicin, along with around 11 ug/ml peptides. Half of the culture medium was replaced with fresh IL-2-containing medium on days 3 and 7. Unless noted otherwise, every peptide stimulation condition was grown in triplicate wells. PBMC were separated from whole blood using Ficoll-Paque Plus gradient centrifugation and were then either cryopreserved at -140C or used fresh. The spike proteins of SARS-CoV-2 and of the common cold coronaviruses HCoV-NL63, HCoV-OC43 and HCoV-229E were spanned by overlapping peptide pools. Genomic DNA was extracted from cultured CD4+ T cells with the QIAamp micro DNA kit.

The clonotype originates from a human donor who received a COVID-19 vaccine. The source was CD4+ T cells from PBMCs cultured with HCoV-NL63 spike peptides, collected before COVID-19 vaccination. Sample cell subset or site, as interpreted from the label and publication: HCoV-NL63 spike overlapping peptide pool stimulation. This sequence uses TRBV7-3 and TRBJ2-3; 12 junctional bases match TRBD2. CDR3 loop: CASSRTSGALTDTQYF. The nucleotides read TGTGCCAGCAGCCGGACTAGCGGGGCCCTCACAGATACGCAGTATTTT.